These 29 T cell receptor beta chains came from one sample sequenced in a study of OX40 agonist ivuxolimab in advanced cancers. Here immunoSEQ multiplex PCR was the method, and the copy in TCRdb shows in-frame clones only, minus some. The table has over 60,000 clones, 85% to 90% seen once. The sample consisted of CD4+ or CD8+ T cells sorted from blood, taken in a trial of the OX40 agonist ivuxolimab. The receptor set was obtained from an adult with an advanced solid tumor such as melanoma, head and neck, liver or kidney cancer.

V is TRBV4-3 and J is TRBJ1-6, with D hard to call. The V gene lost 1 base and the J gene lost 3 bases, with 13 bases spanning the gap. Germline V gives CDR1 LGHNA, CDR2 YSLEER. The CDR3 consists of 17 residues. In nucleotides, the CDR3 is TGCGCCAGCAGCCAAGCGAACTCAAGGGTCTATAATTCACCCCTCCACTTT. Amino acids: CASSQANSRVYNSPLHF.

This rearrangement joins TRBV7-9 to TRBJ1-2; the D is unclear. This CDR3 has 14 residues. CDR1 SEHNR and CDR2 FQNEAQ come from the germline V gene (reference sequence). Trimming took 5 bases from V and 10 from J, leaving 20 bases between them. This CDR3 is CASSPGNVDNHYTF. In DNA form, the CDR3 reads TGTGCCAGCAGCCCCGGAAATGTGGATAACCACTACACCTTC.

The rearrangement joins TRBV7-2 to TRBJ2-5, with 7 bases aligning to TRBD2. This CDR3 spans 14 amino acids. Germline lookup yields CDR1 SGHTA and CDR2 FQGNSA. J lost 1 base, V lost 3 bases, and 2 bases had no gene match. CDR3 residues: CASSFAGVQETQYF. CDR3 nucleotides: TGTGCCAGCAGCTTTGCGGGGGTCCAAGAGACCCAGTACTTC.

The V gene is TRBV5-1, the J gene TRBJ1-4; 7 bases match TRBD1. V dropped 4 bases and J dropped 7; count of bases not matched to a gene: 13. Germline-derived CDR1 and CDR2 are SGHRS and YFSETQ. The CDR3 consists of 16 residues. The CDR3 coding sequence is TGCGCCAGCAGCAGACTGGAGAGGGGGCTAAGTGAAAAACTGTTTTTT. It encodes CASSRLERGLSEKLFF.

The CDR3 protein is CASSPQGSSGELFF. The DNA for the CDR3 is TGTGCCAGCAGCCCCCAAGGGTCGAGCGGGGAGCTGTTTTTT. The V and J genes are TRBV7-3 and TRBJ2-2, with D hard to call. V was trimmed by 5 bases and J by 7 bases, leaving 14 bases between them. CDR1 is SGHTA and CDR2 is FQGTGA in the germline V gene. This CDR3 has 14 residues.

This clone was seen only once. J is TRBJ2-7 and V is TRBV6-1; 8 bases fit TRBD2. V shed 5 bases and J 6 bases; nucleotides not matched to a gene: 9. This CDR3 has 14 amino acids. CDR1 and CDR2 (germline): MNHNS, SASEGT. The CDR3: CASSRGGGLAEQYF. CDR3 nucleotides: TGTGCCAGCAGTCGCGGCGGGGGGCTCGCCGAGCAGTACTTC.

The chain carries TRBV7-2 and TRBJ1-5; no reliable D call. V was shortened by 1 base and J by 1 base, with 8 bases between the two germline ends. Germline CDR1 and CDR2: SGHTA and FQGNSA. This CDR3 region has 15 residues. The CDR3 protein is CASSLVGGSNQPQHF. CDR3 bases: TGTGCCAGCAGCTTAGTGGGAGGGAGCAATCAGCCCCAGCATTTT. Drawing the rest from reference TRBV7-2 and TRBJ1-5, the complete variable domain is GAGVSQSPSNKVTEKGKDVELRCDPISGHTALYWYRQSLGQGLEFLIYFQGNSAPDKSGLPSDRFSAERTGGSVSTLTIQRTQQEDSAVYLCASSLVGGSNQPQHFGDGTRLSIL.

The chain is built from TRBV15 and TRBJ1-5, with TRBD1 as a possible D gene (6 bases). The germline V and J ends were trimmed by 6 bases and 1 base, with 19 bases remaining between them. In germline, CDR1 is LNHNV, CDR2 YYDKDF (reference sequence). This CDR3 is built from 17 residues. The CDR3, as DNA: TGTGCCACCAGGGAAACAGGGTCCGGACTGAGCAATCAGCCCCAGCATTTT. It translates to CATRETGSGLSNQPQHF.

The rearrangement joins TRBV5-5 to TRBJ1-1; D ambiguous. The CDR3 runs to 12 residues. V dropped 2 bases and J dropped 5 bases, with 7 bases sitting between them. Germline CDR1 and CDR2: SGHKS and YYEKEE (reference sequence). Here the CDR3 DNA reads TGTGCCAGCAGCTTTACGGCTACTGAAGCTTTCTTT. Translated: CASSFTATEAFF.

The V call is TRBV6-5, the J call TRBJ1-1, with D hard to call. The V and J ends lost 3 bases and 4 bases respectively, with 15 bases between them. Germline loops: CDR1 MNHEY, CDR2 SVGAGI. The CDR3 spans 15 residues. The CDR3 nucleotides are TGTGCCAGCAGTTATAGTGCCTTACCCTTCACTGAAGCTTTCTTT. It specifies CASSYSALPFTEAFF.

V and J are TRBV2 and TRBJ2-1; D possibly corresponds to TRBD1 (6 bases). Trimming took 7 bases from V and 2 from J, leaving 9 bases between them. The CDR3 runs 13 residues. Germline CDR1 reads SNHLY; CDR2 reads FYNNEI. This CDR3 reads CASTWTAYNEQFF. CDR3 sequence (DNA): TGTGCCAGCACCTGGACAGCCTACAATGAGCAGTTCTTC.

The chain uses TRBV7-9 and TRBJ2-4; unclear D gene. CDR3 size: 18 residues. Germline CDR1 SEHNR, CDR2 FQNEAQ (reference sequence). With 2 bases removed from V and 0 bases from J, the gap between germline ends came to 17 bases. The CDR3 reads CASSLSPQAFQAKNIQYF. The CDR3 DNA sequence: TGTGCCAGCAGCTTAAGCCCTCAAGCATTCCAAGCCAAAAACATTCAGTACTTC.

The rearrangement links TRBV5-1 to TRBJ1-1; D gene unclear. Germline V gives CDR1 SGHRS, CDR2 YFSETQ. Trimming left V 0 bases short and J 5 bases short, with 14 bases between. The CDR3 contains 15 residues. CDR3 residues: CASSLEGLGDTEAFF. For the CDR3, the DNA is TGCGCCAGCAGCTTGGAAGGGCTGGGAGATACTGAAGCTTTCTTT.

V gene TRBV9 combines with J gene TRBJ2-1; D gene ambiguous. Germline V CDR1 and CDR2: SGDLS, YYNGEE. Trimming removed 1 base at V and 11 bases at J, with 13 bases between. CDR3 size: 13 residues. The CDR3 DNA sequence: TGTGCCAGCAGCGTACGCACACTGGGGAAGCAGTTCTTC. This codes for CASSVRTLGKQFF.

The chain employs TRBV7-8 and TRBJ2-3, with TRBD2 identical over 16 bases. CDR3 length: 20 amino acids. J lost 5 bases, V lost 1 base, and 12 bases had no gene match. Germline V gene lookup returns CDR1 SGHVS and CDR2 FQNEAQ. The CDR3 coding sequence is TGTGCCAGCAGCTTAGGACCGGGACTAGCGGGGGGGGCCTTAGGAGATACGCAGTATTTT. This codes for CASSLGPGLAGGALGDTQYF.

This chain links TRBV10-2 with TRBJ1-4; unclear D gene. With 8 bases removed from V and 0 bases from J, the gap between germline ends came to 19 bases. Germline values: CDR1 WSHSY, CDR2 SAAADI. The CDR3 length is 17 residues. The CDR3 DNA reads as TGCGCCAGCCGAGCAGGACGGCTCCTGGCAACTAATGAAAAACTGTTTTTT. Encoded protein: CASRAGRLLATNEKLFF.

V usage is TRBV4-3 and J usage is TRBJ1-2; D gene ambiguous. V was pared by 4 bases and J by 2 bases, with 11 bases between. Germline V gene sequence: CDR1 LGHNA, CDR2 YSLEER. The CDR3 loop spans 14 amino acids. CDR3 nucleotides: TGCGCCAGCAGCCCGCAAGCTGAGAACTATGGCTACACCTTC. Amino acids: CASSPQAENYGYTF.

The chain has TRBV19 and TRBJ1-1; D ambiguous. This CDR3 has 16 residues. Germline CDR1 reads LNHDA; CDR2 reads SQIVND (reference sequence). V was shortened by 0 bases and J by 1 base, with 12 bases between the two germline ends. CDR3: CASSIDLSQWNTEAFF. CDR3 sequence (DNA): TGTGCCAGTAGTATAGACCTCTCACAGTGGAACACTGAAGCTTTCTTT.

The chain joins TRBV7-8 to TRBJ1-2, with 7 bases fitting TRBD1. This CDR3 has 15 amino acids. The germline V gene has CDR1 SGHVS and CDR2 FQNEAQ. The trim removed 5 bases at V and 4 bases at J, leaving 10 bases unmatched. CDR3 protein: CASSTSRDSFYGYTF. In DNA form, the CDR3 reads TGTGCCAGCAGCACTTCGAGGGACAGCTTCTATGGCTACACCTTC.

CDR3 amino acids: CSVDTQNTGELFF. Here the CDR3 DNA reads TGCAGCGTAGACACACAGAACACCGGGGAGCTGTTTTTT. The chain employs TRBV29-1 and TRBJ2-2; D not resolved. This CDR3 comprises 13 residues. V was trimmed by 6 bases and J by 1 base, leaving 9 bases between them. CDR1 is SQVTM, CDR2 ANQGSEA, per germline.

This CDR3 reads CASSSEQGAVYGYTF. DNA for the CDR3: TGTGCCAGCAGCTCAGAACAGGGGGCGGTCTATGGCTACACCTTC. This chain links TRBV7-2 with TRBJ1-2; 9 nucleotides align to TRBD1. Germline V lookup: CDR1 SGHTA, CDR2 FQGNSA. Unmatched junction bases numbered 7, after V lost 4 bases and J lost 4 bases. The length of the CDR3 is 15 residues.

The gene calls are TRBV6-5 and TRBJ1-1; 10 positions match TRBD1. J gave up 4 bases and V 0 bases, and 5 bases lay outside the gene matches. The CDR3 covers 16 residues. Germline CDR1 MNHEY, CDR2 SVGAGI. CDR3 residues: CASSYSGTGVATEAFF. The CDR3 DNA sequence: TGTGCCAGCAGTTACTCCGGGACAGGGGTCGCCACTGAAGCTTTCTTT.

This clone was seen just once. The genes are TRBV19 and TRBJ2-3, with 7 positions matching TRBD2. The CDR3 length is 14 residues. The V gene's germline CDR1 is LNHDA and CDR2 SQIVND (reference sequence). Trimming at V came to 7 bases and at J to 4 bases, leaving 8 bases not matched to a gene. The CDR3: CASNLVGRADTQYF. CDR3 bases: TGTGCCAGTAATTTGGTAGGGAGGGCAGATACGCAGTATTTT.

CDR3 in DNA: TGTGCCAGTAAGGTTAGGGACGCGAGCTCCTACAATGAGCAGTTCTTC. This codes for CASKVRDASSYNEQFF. V and J are TRBV7-8 and TRBJ2-1, with D perhaps assigned TRBD1 or TRBD2 (5 bases each). V was trimmed by 9 bases and J by 0 bases, leaving 18 bases between them. Germline CDR1 and CDR2: SGHVS and FQNEAQ. The CDR3 is 16 amino acids.

The chain has TRBV19 and TRBJ1-3, with a weak D call TRBD1 (6 bases). V was pared by 3 bases and J by 4 bases, with 7 bases between. Germline CDR1 is LNHDA and CDR2 is SQIVND (reference sequence). The length of the CDR3 is 13 residues. The CDR3 DNA reads TGTGCCAGTAGTATGGGACACGGAAACACCATATATTTT. Encoded protein: CASSMGHGNTIYF.

V gene TRBV4-2 combines with J gene TRBJ1-1; 8 bases line up with TRBD1. Trimming took 6 bases from V and 0 from J; bases not matched to a gene: 0. CDR1 is LGHNA and CDR2 is YNFKEQ in the germline V gene. The CDR3 is 13 residues long. The DNA for the CDR3 is TGTGCCAGCAGGGACAGGGTGAACACTGAAGCTTTCTTT. Translating it yields CASRDRVNTEAFF.

This rearrangement joins TRBV2 to TRBJ2-5; 9 bases map to TRBD1. The CDR3 is 15 residues long. V was pared by 10 bases and J by 2 bases, with 11 bases of the junction left unmatched. Germline CDR1 and CDR2: SNHLY and FYNNEI. The CDR3 sequence: CAINPGTGLQETQYF. DNA of the CDR3: TGTGCCATAAATCCCGGGACAGGGTTACAAGAGACCCAGTACTTC.

The chain links TRBV5-1 to TRBJ2-7, with 11 bases lining up with TRBD1. Germline values: CDR1 SGHRS, CDR2 YFSETQ. CDR3 length equals 14 residues. V lost 4 bases, J lost 5 bases, and 5 bases stayed unmatched. CDR3 protein: CASSRGQGADEQYF. In DNA form, the CDR3 reads TGCGCCAGCAGCCGAGGACAGGGGGCCGACGAGCAGTACTTC.

This chain joins TRBV7-9 and TRBJ2-7; 8 bases agree with TRBD1. The CDR3 is made up of 15 amino acids. V shed 5 bases, J shed 7 bases, and the junction held 13 bases outside the gene matches. CDR1 and CDR2 from the germline V gene are SEHNR and FQNEAQ (reference sequence). The chain's CDR3 is CASSGLGTGPKEQYF. CDR3 nucleotide sequence: TGTGCCAGCAGCGGGCTGGGGACAGGCCCTAAGGAGCAGTACTTC.